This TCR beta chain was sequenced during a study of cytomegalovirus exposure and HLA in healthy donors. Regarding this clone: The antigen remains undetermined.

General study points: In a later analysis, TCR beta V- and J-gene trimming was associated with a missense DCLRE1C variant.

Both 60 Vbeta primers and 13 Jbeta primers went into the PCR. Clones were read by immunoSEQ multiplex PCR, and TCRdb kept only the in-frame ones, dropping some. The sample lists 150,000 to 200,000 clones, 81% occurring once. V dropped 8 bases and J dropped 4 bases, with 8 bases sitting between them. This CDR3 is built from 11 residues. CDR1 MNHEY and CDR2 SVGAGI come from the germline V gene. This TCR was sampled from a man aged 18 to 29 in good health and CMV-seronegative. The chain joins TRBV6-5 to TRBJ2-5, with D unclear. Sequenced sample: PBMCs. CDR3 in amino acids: CASRVGETQYF. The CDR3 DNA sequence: TGTGCCAGCCGGGTTGGAGAGACCCAGTACTTC.